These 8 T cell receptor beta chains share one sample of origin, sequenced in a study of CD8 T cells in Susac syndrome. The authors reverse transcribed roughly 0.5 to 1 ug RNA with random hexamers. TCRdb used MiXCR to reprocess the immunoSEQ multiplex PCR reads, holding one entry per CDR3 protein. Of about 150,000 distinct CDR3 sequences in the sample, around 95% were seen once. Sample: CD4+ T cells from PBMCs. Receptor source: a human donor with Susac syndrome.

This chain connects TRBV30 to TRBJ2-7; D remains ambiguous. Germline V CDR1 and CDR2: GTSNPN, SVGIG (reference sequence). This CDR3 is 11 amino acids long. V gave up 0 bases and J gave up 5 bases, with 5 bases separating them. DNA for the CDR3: TGTGCCTGGAGTGTAGGGAACGAGCAGTACTTC. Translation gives CAWSVGNEQYF.

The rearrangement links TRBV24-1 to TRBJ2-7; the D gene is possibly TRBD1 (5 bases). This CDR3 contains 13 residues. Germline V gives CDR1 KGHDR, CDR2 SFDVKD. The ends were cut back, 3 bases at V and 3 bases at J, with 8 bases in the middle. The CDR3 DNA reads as TGTGCCACCAGTGATCTGACAGACTACGAGCAGTACGTC. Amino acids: CATSDLTDYEQYV.

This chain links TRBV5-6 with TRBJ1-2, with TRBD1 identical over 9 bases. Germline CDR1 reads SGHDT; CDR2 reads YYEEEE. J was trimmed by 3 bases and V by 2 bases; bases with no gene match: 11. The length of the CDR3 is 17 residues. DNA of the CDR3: TGTGCCAGCAGCTTCGTCCCGGGACAGGGTCGAGACTATGGCTACACCTTC. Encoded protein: CASSFVPGQGRDYGYTF.

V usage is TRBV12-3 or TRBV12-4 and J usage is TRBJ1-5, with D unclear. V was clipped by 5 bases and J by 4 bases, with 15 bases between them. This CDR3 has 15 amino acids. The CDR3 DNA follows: TGTGCCAGCAGTCTGCAGACCCGCCCGAATCAGCCCCAGCATTTT. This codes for CASSLQTRPNQPQHF.

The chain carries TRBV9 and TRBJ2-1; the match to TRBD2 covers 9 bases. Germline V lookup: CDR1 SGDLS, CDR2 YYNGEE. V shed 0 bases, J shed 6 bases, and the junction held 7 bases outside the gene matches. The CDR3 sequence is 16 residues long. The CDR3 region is CASSVGSLAGSNEQFF. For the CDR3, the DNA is TGTGCCAGCAGCGTAGGGTCGCTAGCGGGATCCAATGAGCAGTTCTTC. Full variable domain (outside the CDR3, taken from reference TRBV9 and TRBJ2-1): DSGVTQTPKHLITATGQRVTLRCSPRSGDLSVYWYQQSLDQGLQFLIQYYNGEERAKGNILERFSAQQFPDLHSELNLSSLELGDSALYFCASSVGSLAGSNEQFFGPGTRLTVL.

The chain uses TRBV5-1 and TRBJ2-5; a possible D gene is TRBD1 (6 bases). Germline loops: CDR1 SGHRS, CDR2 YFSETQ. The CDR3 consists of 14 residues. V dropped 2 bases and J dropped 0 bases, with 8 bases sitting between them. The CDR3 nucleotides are TGCGCCAGCAGCTTTGGACAGCACCAAGAGACCCAGTACTTC. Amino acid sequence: CASSFGQHQETQYF.

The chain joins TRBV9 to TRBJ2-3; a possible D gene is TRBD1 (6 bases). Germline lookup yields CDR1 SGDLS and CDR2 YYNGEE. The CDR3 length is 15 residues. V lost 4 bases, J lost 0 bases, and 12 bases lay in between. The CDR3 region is CASSLRQDSTDTQYF. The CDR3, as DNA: TGTGCCAGCAGCCTACGACAGGATAGCACAGATACGCAGTATTTT.

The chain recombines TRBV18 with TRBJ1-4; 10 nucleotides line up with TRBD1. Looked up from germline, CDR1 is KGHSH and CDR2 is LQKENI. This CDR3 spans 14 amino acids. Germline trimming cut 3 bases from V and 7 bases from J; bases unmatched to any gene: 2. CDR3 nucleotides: TGTGCCAGCTCACCCGGACAGGGGGGTGAAAAACTGTTTTTT. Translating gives CASSPGQGGEKLFF.